These 2 T cell receptor beta chains were sequenced from one sample in a study of T cell changes during pregnancy in multiple sclerosis. The protocol was immunoSEQ multiplex PCR, while the TCRdb copy is restricted to in-frame clones and leaves out a portion. Among approximately 80,000 clones listed, 94% were seen once. Sequencing used peripheral blood, obtained in the third trimester of pregnancy. The receptors were gathered from a female donor with multiple sclerosis, enrolled in a pregnancy study.

The rearrangement uses TRBV18 and TRBJ1-1; D is possibly TRBD1 (6 bases). The CDR3 is 13 amino acids. The V and J ends lost 5 bases and 11 bases respectively, with 18 bases between them. CDR1 is KGHSH, CDR2 LQKENI, per germline. The CDR3 nucleotides are TGTGCCAGCTCAGACCAACAGGGAGCAACTGCTTTCTTT. It translates to CASSDQQGATAFF.

The chain combines TRBV13 with TRBJ2-1; perhaps TRBD2 as D (5 bases). Trimming cost V 0 bases and J 9 bases, with 9 bases left between them. Germline V gene data show CDR1 as PRHDT and CDR2 as FYEKMQ (reference sequence). The CDR3 length is 13 residues. DNA of the CDR3: TGTGCCAGCAGCTTAGGGACCGAGGGTGAGCAGTTCTTC. Translated, it gives CASSLGTEGEQFF.